One and the same sample provided the 14 T cell receptor beta chains below, sequenced in a study of tumor and adjacent non-tumor tissue in lung cancer. Three rounds of nested PCR, following a modified ARM-PCR protocol, produced the TCRbeta library. TCRdb recomputed calls from the multiplex PCR reads with MiXCR, one row per CDR3 protein. Among 50,000 or so distinct CDR3 sequences listed, 74% were seen once. The template was RNA from unsorted bulk tissue. Distant lung tissue was collected more than 3 cm away from the tumor edge. Specimen: distant non-tumor lung tissue. Every receptor here comes from an older woman with non-small cell lung cancer.

Details on this clonotype: Germline and junction disagree at one end, which may indicate a read error. The rearrangement joins TRBV4-3 to TRBJ2-2; the D gene could be TRBD1 or TRBD2 (5 bases each). The CDR3 consists of 16 residues. Germline CDR1 LGHNA, CDR2 YSLEER. The DNA for the CDR3 is TGCGCAAGCAGCCTCACCCGGAGAGGGGATGGCGGGGAGCTGTTTTTT. Its translation is CASSLTRRGDGGELFF.

The chain is built from TRBV4-3 and TRBJ2-2; TRBD2 might be the D (6 bases). Germline lookup yields CDR1 LGHNA and CDR2 YSLEER. Trimming took off 7 bases at V and 6 bases at J, with 21 bases between the two ends. The CDR3 contains 16 residues. CDR3 residues: CASNQDRSWGAGELFF. In DNA, the CDR3 is TGCGCCAGCAATCAAGACCGAAGCTGGGGGGCCGGGGAGCTGTTTTTT.

This clonotype is a singleton in its sample. Mismatch with germline at one junction end may stem from a read error. V and J are TRBV18 and TRBJ2-7; possibly TRBD1 or TRBD2 for D (5 bases each). The length of the CDR3 is 15 residues. Per the germline V gene, CDR1 is KGHSH and CDR2 is LQKENI. For the CDR3, the DNA is TGTGCCAGCTACCAGGAGGCAGGGCCTTCCTGCGAGCAGTACTTC. This gives the protein CASYQEAGPSCEQYF.

As for this clonotype: The junction departs from the called germline gene at one end, perhaps through a read error. This rearrangement joins TRBV28 to TRBJ2-3, with D possibly matching TRBD2 (6 bases). The CDR3 length is 17 residues. Germline V gene data show CDR1 as MDHEN and CDR2 as SYDVKM. CDR3: CASSSVTRRGYTNTQYF. The CDR3, as DNA: TGTGCCAGTAGTTCCGTAACTAGGCGGGGATACACAAATACGCAGTATTTT.

As concerns this clonotype: A much larger clonotype is one base distant, so this may be a read error. The chain recombines TRBV20-1 with TRBJ1-1; tentative D call: TRBD1 (6 bases). Germline lookup yields CDR1 DFQATT and CDR2 SNEGSKA (reference sequence). V lost 1 base, J lost 6 bases, and 18 bases lay in between. The CDR3 covers 15 residues. The CDR3 here is CSARGGDINIAEAFF. In nucleotides, the CDR3 is TGCAGTGCTAGAGGAGGGGACATTAATATCGCTGAAGCTTTCTTT.

Concerning this clonotype: A single base separates this from a much larger clone, so it may be a read error. The rearrangement links TRBV28 to TRBJ1-2; D is undetermined. The CDR3 totals 11 residues. In germline, CDR1 is MDHEN, CDR2 SYDVKM. V was clipped by 6 bases and J by 10 bases, with 12 bases between them. CDR3 nucleotides: TGTGCCAGCAGGCACCAAGGTGACTACACCTTC. Translated: CASRHQGDYTF.

Note on this clonotype: A junction end diverges from the germline sequence, so it may reflect a read error. The chain combines TRBV5-4 with TRBJ2-2; 7 bases fit TRBD1. CDR3 size: 17 residues. The germline gives CDR1 SGHNT, CDR2 YYREEE (reference sequence). The CDR3 loop reads CGSSLGVGQEYVGELFF. The CDR3 bases are TGTGGCAGCAGCTTGGGAGTTGGACAGGAATACGTCGGGGAGCTGTTTTTT.

Notes on this clonotype: The junction departs from germline at one end; a sequencing error may be responsible. The chain links TRBV7-9 to TRBJ1-1; tentative D call: TRBD1 (6 bases). The CDR3 spans 14 residues. The germline V gene has CDR1 SEHNR and CDR2 FQNEAQ (reference sequence). The CDR3 region is CASSPRGLNTGAFF. The CDR3 DNA is TGTGCCAGCAGTCCCCGGGGGCTGAACACTGGAGCTTTCTTT.

A remark on this clonotype: A single base separates this from a much larger clone, so it may be a read error. The rearrangement joins TRBV28 to TRBJ1-5; D possibly corresponds to TRBD2 (7 bases). The tail of the sequence fits TRBJ2-3 better, so the J call may be wrong. Germline V lookup: CDR1 MDHEN, CDR2 SYDVKM. The CDR3 extends over 18 amino acids. The CDR3 DNA reads as TGTGCCAGCAGTTTATCAGGAAGGGGGGGGATAAGCAATCAGCCCCAGTATTTT. Protein product: CASSLSGRGGISNQPQYF.

This clonotype came up many times. The chain combines TRBV7-9 with TRBJ2-1, with 7 bases matching TRBD2. In germline, CDR1 is SEHNR, CDR2 FQNEAQ (reference sequence). The J segment lost 7 bases and the V segment lost 6 bases, leaving 9 bases of the junction unmatched. The CDR3 has 14 amino acids. CDR3 DNA sequence: TGTGCCAGCAGAGATGGACTAGAGGTAAATGAGCAGTTCTTC. Protein: CASRDGLEVNEQFF.

In the case of this clonotype: The CDR3 does not end in the conserved phenylalanine or tryptophan, so this is likely a read error. The chain carries TRBV7-8 and TRBJ1-2; perhaps TRBD1 as D (5 bases). The CDR3 contains 13 residues. Germline V gene lookup returns CDR1 SGHVS and CDR2 FQNEAQ. The CDR3 DNA reads TGTGCCAACAGCTTAGGGGATCACTATGACTACACCCTC. Encoded protein: CANSLGDHYDYTL.

Concerning this clonotype itself: One end of the junction is discordant with germline, which a read error may explain. CDR3 amino acids: CASSFTNSCELYF. CDR3 nucleotides: TGTGCCAGCAGCTTTACTAACTCCTGCGAGCTGTACTTC. The rearrangement uses TRBV13 and TRBJ2-7; no clear D gene. The CDR3 consists of 13 residues. Germline lookup yields CDR1 PRHDT and CDR2 FYEKMQ (reference sequence). The variable domain in full, with the rest retrieved from reference TRBV13 and TRBJ2-7, is AAGVIQSPRHLIKEKRETATLKCYPIPRHDTVYWYQQGPGQDPQFLISFYEKMQSDKGSIPDRFSAQQFSDYHSELNMSSLELGDSALYFCASSFTNSCELYFGPGTRLTVT.

At least ten counts were recorded for this clonotype. The rearrangement links TRBV5-1 to TRBJ1-1, with TRBD1 as a possible D gene (6 bases). V was pared by 1 base and J by 4 bases, with 17 bases between. This CDR3 comprises 16 residues. Germline CDR1 reads SGHRS; CDR2 reads YFSETQ. The CDR3 DNA reads TGCGCCAGCAGCTTGTCAGAAACAGGGTCGGGCACTGAAGCTTTCTTT. Encoded protein: CASSLSETGSGTEAFF.

On this clonotype itself: Mismatch with germline at one junction end may stem from a read error. The rearrangement joins TRBV11-2 to TRBJ2-7, with D perhaps matching TRBD1 (6 bases). The CDR3 is 15 amino acids. From germline, CDR1 is SGHAT and CDR2 FQNNGV. The CDR3 loop reads CASGDRDKGRYEQYF. The DNA for the CDR3 is TGTGCCAGCGGCGACCGGGACAAGGGGCGTTACGAGCAATACTTC.